This T cell receptor beta chain was captured by sequencing in a study of cytomegalovirus exposure and HLA in healthy donors. Study-wide results and caveats: Analyzed later, most CMV-associated TCR beta chains appeared HLA-restricted.

A multiplex PCR was run with 60 Vbeta primers and 13 Jbeta primers. Sequencing was performed with immunoSEQ multiplex PCR; in TCRdb, only in-frame clones are kept and a portion is missing. The table lists just over 60,000 clones. A note on this clone: Its antigen remains unidentified.

Sequences were obtained from PBMCs. The clonotype originates from a man in his thirties or forties in good health and CMV-seropositive.

The CDR3 bases are TGCAGCGTTGAAGATCAGCCAAAGAGGGACTACGAGCAGTACTTC. This encodes CSVEDQPKRDYEQYF. The rearrangement joins TRBV29-1 to TRBJ2-7; tentative D call: TRBD2 (5 bases). CDR3 length: 15 residues. Germline lookup yields CDR1 SQVTM and CDR2 ANQGSEA. Trimming removed 0 bases from V and 3 bases from J, with 15 bases in between.